The 18 T cell receptor beta chains below all came from one sample that was sequenced in a study of cytomegalovirus exposure and HLA in healthy donors. The data were produced by immunoSEQ multiplex PCR, yet TCRdb's version contains in-frame clones alone and is incomplete. In the table there are fewer than 100,000 clones, 85% to 95% of which are singletons. The sequenced sample consisted of PBMCs. The source is a young woman in good health and CMV-seronegative.

In this sample, this clone turned up a few times. The chain joins TRBV6-4 to TRBJ2-4, with 12 bases matching TRBD2. This CDR3 has 16 amino acids. Germline V gene sequence: CDR1 MRHNA, CDR2 SNTAGT. The ends lost 0 bases at V and 6 bases at J; junction bases unmatched: 3. CDR3 nucleotide sequence: TGTGCCAGCAGTGACTCGGCGACTAGCGGGAGAAACATTCAGTACTTC. Its translation is CASSDSATSGRNIQYF.

The chain uses TRBV2 and TRBJ2-5, with 7 bases matching TRBD2. V trimming: 7 bases; J trimming: 2 bases; junction bases outside the gene matches: 10. This CDR3 region has 15 residues. The V gene's germline CDR1 is SNHLY and CDR2 FYNNEI. CDR3 sequence: CASKVSSGLQETQYF. The CDR3 bases are TGTGCCAGCAAGGTTTCTAGCGGATTACAAGAGACCCAGTACTTC.

The V gene is TRBV13, the J gene TRBJ1-1, with 7 bases fitting TRBD1. CDR3 length: 13 residues. The trim removed 6 bases at V and 5 bases at J, leaving 6 bases unmatched. The germline V gene has CDR1 PRHDT and CDR2 FYEKMQ (reference sequence). The CDR3 DNA follows: TGTGCCAGCAGTCAGGCAGGGGGTACTGAAGCTTTCTTT. The encoded protein is CASSQAGGTEAFF.

This clone was seen only a few times. This CDR3 is CASSIQDRQETQYF. CDR3 in DNA: TGTGCCAGCAGCATACAGGACAGGCAAGAGACCCAGTACTTC. This chain joins TRBV14 and TRBJ2-5; TRBD1 aligns across 7 bases. Germline V gene data show CDR1 as SGHDN and CDR2 as FVKESK. The length of the CDR3 is 14 residues. Trimming took 5 bases from V and 2 from J; bases not matched to a gene: 5.

The chain carries TRBV4-3 and TRBJ1-1; D is possibly TRBD1 (5 bases). The CDR3 sequence is 13 residues long. Germline CDR1 and CDR2: LGHNA and YSLEER. V was shortened by 0 bases and J by 9 bases, with 11 bases between the two germline ends. CDR3 DNA: TGCGCCAGCAGCCAAGAATTGGCAGGGCAAGCTTTCTTT. The encoded protein is CASSQELAGQAFF.

The V gene is TRBV5-1, the J gene TRBJ2-1; D perhaps matches TRBD2 (5 bases). CDR1 and CDR2 (germline): SGHRS, YFSETQ. CDR3 length: 13 amino acids. Trimming took off 4 bases at V and 10 bases at J, with 15 bases between the two ends. The CDR3 nucleotides read TGCGCCAGCAGCCCCTCCGGAGGCGGGGAGCAGTTCTTC. As protein: CASSPSGGGEQFF.

This chain joins TRBV4-1 and TRBJ2-1; 9 bases align to TRBD2. Losses at the gene ends were 3 bases for V and 9 bases for J; bases not matched to a gene: 12. The CDR3 covers 16 residues. In germline, CDR1 is MGHRA, CDR2 YSYEKL. This CDR3 is CASSHLAGGPGIEQFF. The CDR3 nucleotides are TGCGCCAGCAGCCACTTGGCGGGGGGGCCGGGTATTGAGCAGTTCTTC.

J is TRBJ1-1 and V is TRBV11-2; maybe TRBD1 (6 bases). In germline, CDR1 is SGHAT, CDR2 FQNNGV. V lost 1 base, J lost 4 bases, and 10 bases lay in between. There are 14 residues in the CDR3. This CDR3 is CASSLVRGGTEAFF. Here the CDR3 DNA reads TGTGCCAGCAGCTTAGTACGAGGGGGCACTGAAGCTTTCTTT.

The chain combines TRBV4-1 with TRBJ1-6, with a tentative D call TRBD1 (6 bases). Trimming shortened V by 0 bases and J by 7 bases, and 19 bases separated the two germline ends. The germline gives CDR1 MGHRA, CDR2 YSYEKL. This CDR3 is built from 18 residues. For the CDR3, the DNA is TGCGCCAGCAGCCAAGAGGACAGTAGTCTCCTCGGGAATTCACCCCTCCACTTT. Its translation: CASSQEDSSLLGNSPLHF.

This chain connects TRBV11-3 to TRBJ2-3, with D maybe TRBD2 (7 bases). The CDR3 is 16 amino acids. Germline V lookup: CDR1 SGHNT, CDR2 YENEEA. Trimming took 1 base from V and 2 from J, leaving 13 bases between them. The CDR3 here is CASSLGGGPPTDTQYF. The CDR3 coding sequence is TGTGCCAGCAGCTTAGGGGGGGGGCCGCCCACAGATACGCAGTATTTT.

V gene TRBV28 combines with J gene TRBJ1-2; D might be TRBD1 (5 bases). Trimming removed 8 bases at V and 4 bases at J, with 14 bases between. The germline gives CDR1 MDHEN, CDR2 SYDVKM. This CDR3 contains 13 residues. CDR3 residues: CASGETGGYGYTF. CDR3 DNA sequence: TGTGCCAGCGGAGAAACAGGTGGCTATGGCTACACCTTC.

J is TRBJ2-1 and V is TRBV6-1; D is perhaps TRBD1 (6 bases). Germline CDR1 is MNHNS and CDR2 is SASEGT. The CDR3 extends over 17 amino acids. V was pared by 4 bases and J by 2 bases, with 18 bases between. CDR3 nucleotide sequence: TGTGCCAGCAGTGGTTCTACGGGCAGGGGAACCTACAATGAGCAGTTCTTC. It is translated as CASSGSTGRGTYNEQFF.

The genes are TRBV10-3 and TRBJ1-1, with D unresolved. Per the germline V gene, CDR1 is ENHRY and CDR2 is SYGVKD. Trimming took 10 bases from V and 5 from J, leaving 17 bases between them. CDR3 length: 13 amino acids. The CDR3 DNA follows: TGTGCCAGCTCGGTGGAGATCAAGACTGAAGCTTTCTTT. This sequence encodes CASSVEIKTEAFF.

V and J are TRBV13 and TRBJ2-3, with 14 bases identical to TRBD2. The germline CDR1 and CDR2 sequences are PRHDT and FYEKMQ (reference sequence). Trimming removed 5 bases from V and 8 bases from J; junction bases left unmatched: 9. There are 16 residues in the CDR3. The CDR3 reads CASSAPGLAGVGTQYF. The CDR3 DNA reads as TGTGCCAGCAGCGCCCCGGGACTAGCGGGAGTAGGTACGCAGTATTTT.

This clone was detected once. J is TRBJ2-5 and V is TRBV2; D may be TRBD1 (5 bases). Trimming removed 8 bases from V and 2 bases from J, with 12 bases in between. Per the germline V gene, CDR1 is SNHLY and CDR2 is FYNNEI. CDR3 length: 13 amino acids. The CDR3 loop reads CASSPRGQETQYF. The CDR3 DNA reads TGTGCCAGCTCCCCTAGGGGTCAAGAGACCCAGTACTTC.

The CDR3 reads CASSRGRILSTNEKLFF. CDR3 coding DNA: TGTGCCAGCTCACGGGGCAGAATACTATCAACTAATGAAAAACTGTTTTTT. The V gene is TRBV18, the J gene TRBJ1-4; D possibly corresponds to TRBD1 (5 bases). This CDR3 spans 17 amino acids. Trimming pared 4 bases from V and 0 bases from J, leaving 15 bases between. Germline CDR1 KGHSH, CDR2 LQKENI.

The CDR3 DNA is TGTGCCTGGACACAGATGAACACTGAAGCTTTCTTT. It specifies CAWTQMNTEAFF. This chain uses TRBV30 with TRBJ1-1; D remains unclear. The V end lost 4 bases, the J end lost 0 bases, and 6 bases lay between the germline ends. The CDR3 is 12 residues long. CDR1 and CDR2 (germline): GTSNPN, SVGIG (reference sequence).

This chain joins TRBV4-1 and TRBJ2-7; D may be TRBD1 (6 bases). The germline gives CDR1 MGHRA, CDR2 YSYEKL. The CDR3 spans 15 residues. Trimming pared 4 bases from V and 1 base from J, leaving 14 bases between. The CDR3 DNA reads TGCGCCAGCAGCCGCACACAGGGTTTTTCCTACGAGCAGTACTTC. It is translated as CASSRTQGFSYEQYF.